These 23 T cell receptor beta chains share one sample of origin, sequenced in a study of early T cells in non-severe SARS-CoV-2 infection. TCRdb fed the 5' RACE reads into MiXCR, producing one record per CDR3 protein. The sample yields tens of thousands of distinct CDR3 sequences, about a tenth seen once. Sequenced here: whole blood, sampled at baseline. The receptor set was obtained from an adult who was a healthcare worker with PCR-confirmed SARS-CoV-2 infection or an uninfected control (not recorded which).

The CDR3 DNA follows: TGTGCCAGCAGCTTAAATGGAGGGACTGAAGCTTTCTTT. This encodes CASSLNGGTEAFF. The chain links TRBV7-2 to TRBJ1-1; D is unclear. Trimming cost V 2 bases and J 5 bases, with 9 bases left between them. This CDR3 is 13 amino acids long. Per germline, CDR1 SGHTA and CDR2 FQGNSA.

The J gene is TRBJ2-7, the V gene TRBV6-1; D gene unclear. This CDR3 region has 11 residues. The germline gives CDR1 MNHNS, CDR2 SASEGT. The germline V and J ends were trimmed by 7 bases and 1 base, with 5 bases remaining between them. The CDR3 is CASISSYEQYF. Written as DNA, the CDR3 is TGTGCCAGCATCTCATCCTACGAGCAGTACTTC.

The rearrangement uses TRBV6-6 and TRBJ1-1; 10 positions match TRBD1. Germline CDR1 and CDR2: MNHNY and SVGAGI (reference sequence). The CDR3 runs 15 residues. J lost 3 bases, V lost 4 bases, and 5 bases had no gene match. CDR3 sequence reads: CASSSTGGVDTEAFF. In DNA form, the CDR3 reads TGTGCCAGCAGTTCGACAGGGGGCGTAGACACTGAAGCTTTCTTT.

This clonotype turned up a few times. The rearrangement uses TRBV12-3 or TRBV12-4 and TRBJ1-1; D remains ambiguous. The CDR3 spans 13 residues. Trimming took off 3 bases at V and 6 bases at J, with 11 bases between the two ends. The CDR3 is CASSFGRESEAFF. The CDR3 DNA reads TGTGCCAGCAGTTTTGGTCGGGAATCTGAAGCTTTCTTT.

There are a few counts of this clonotype. The rearrangement links TRBV20-1 to TRBJ2-7, with unresolved D. The CDR3 loop spans 11 amino acids. CDR1 is DFQATT, CDR2 SNEGSKA, per germline (reference sequence). V gave up 2 bases and J gave up 7 bases, with 9 bases separating them. CDR3 DNA: TGCAGTGCTAGAACCCGCGGAGAGCAGTACTTC. Protein product: CSARTRGEQYF.

A few counts support this clonotype. The chain uses TRBV5-5 and TRBJ2-2; D is unclear. Trimming pared 3 bases from V and 7 bases from J, leaving 25 bases between. This CDR3 has 18 residues. Germline lookup yields CDR1 SGHKS and CDR2 YYEKEE (reference sequence). The CDR3 reads CASSSDAGGPPTGGELFF. CDR3 coding DNA: TGTGCCAGCAGCTCTGATGCCGGCGGACCCCCGACGGGCGGGGAGCTGTTTTTT.

The table lists this clonotype with a few counts. V is TRBV3-1 and J is TRBJ1-6, with D unclear. Germline-derived CDR1 and CDR2 are LGHDT and YNNKEL (reference sequence). Deletions cut 8 bases from V and 10 bases from J, with 15 bases between. The CDR3 length is 13 residues. CDR3 bases: TGTGCCAGCTGCCTGACCATGGGCTCACCCCTCCACTTT. This translates into CASCLTMGSPLHF.

Only a few counts were recorded for this clonotype. The J gene is TRBJ2-1, the V gene TRBV20-1; D is perhaps TRBD1 (6 bases). This CDR3 region has 13 residues. CDR1 and CDR2 (germline): DFQATT, SNEGSKA (reference sequence). Deletions cut 6 bases from V and 4 bases from J, with 13 bases between. The CDR3 sequence is CSALQGLYNEQFF. DNA for the CDR3: TGCAGTGCACTCCAGGGGCTGTACAATGAGCAGTTCTTC.

This clonotype was picked up a small number of times. The rearrangement joins TRBV5-1 to TRBJ2-7, with D tentatively TRBD1 (5 bases). V gave up 4 bases and J gave up 3 bases, with 11 bases separating them. Germline CDR1 and CDR2: SGHRS and YFSETQ. The CDR3 covers 13 residues. The CDR3: CASSAGINYEQYF. The CDR3 bases are TGCGCCAGCAGCGCAGGGATAAACTACGAGCAGTACTTC.

The chain combines TRBV24-1 with TRBJ2-3, with 7 bases matching TRBD1. Germline-derived CDR1 and CDR2 are KGHDR and SFDVKD. The CDR3 runs to 16 residues. V trimming: 2 bases; J trimming: 6 bases; junction bases outside the gene matches: 10. As DNA, the CDR3 is TGTGCCACCAGTGATTCTGACAGGGAGATTTTCGATACGCAGTATTTT. This gives the protein CATSDSDREIFDTQYF.

The V and J genes are TRBV20-1 and TRBJ2-7; TRBD1 agrees at 8 bases. Trimming cost V 4 bases and J 3 bases; bases outside gene matches: 5. The CDR3 extends over 13 amino acids. Germline values: CDR1 DFQATT, CDR2 SNEGSKA (reference sequence). CDR3 loop: CSATGQGGYEQYF. CDR3 nucleotide sequence: TGCAGTGCTACCGGACAGGGCGGCTACGAGCAGTACTTC.

The sample holds a few counts of this clonotype. The chain employs TRBV10-3 and TRBJ1-1; tentatively, D is TRBD1 (5 bases). This CDR3 region has 15 residues. Germline lookup yields CDR1 ENHRY and CDR2 SYGVKD. V lost 2 bases and J 2 bases, leaving 12 bases between the germline ends. CDR3 in DNA: TGTGCCATCAGTGAGGATCAGGGATACAACACTGAAGCTTTCTTT. This gives the protein CAISEDQGYNTEAFF.

The table lists this clonotype with many counts. The rearrangement joins TRBV5-1 to TRBJ2-1; D ambiguous. CDR3 size: 12 residues. The ends were cut back, 7 bases at V and 7 bases at J, with 12 bases in the middle. Germline V gives CDR1 SGHRS, CDR2 YFSETQ. The CDR3 protein is CASQGSGNEQFF. The CDR3 coding sequence is TGCGCCAGCCAAGGGTCTGGGAATGAGCAGTTCTTC.

The V call is TRBV2, the J call TRBJ1-4, with 8 bases identical to TRBD1. Per the germline V gene, CDR1 is SNHLY and CDR2 is FYNNEI. With 4 bases clipped from V and 4 bases from J, the junction kept 5 bases outside the gene matches. The CDR3 has 15 residues. For the CDR3, the DNA is TGTGCCAGCAGTGGAAGACAGGGGCGTAATGAAAAACTGTTTTTT. Amino acid sequence: CASSGRQGRNEKLFF.

In its sample, this clonotype was seen a few times. This chain joins TRBV4-3 and TRBJ1-4; D remains unclear. Trimming pared 0 bases from V and 10 bases from J, leaving 6 bases between. The CDR3 covers 12 residues. Germline CDR1 reads LGHNA; CDR2 reads YSLEER. This chain's CDR3 is CASSQDSRKLFF. The CDR3 DNA reads as TGCGCCAGCAGCCAAGATTCTCGAAAACTGTTTTTT.

Here the CDR3 DNA reads TGTGCCAGCAGCCAAGGACTAGCGATCGAGCAGTACTTC. As protein: CASSQGLAIEQYF. The V gene is TRBV3-2, the J gene TRBJ2-7; the table assigns TRBD2, which was not confirmed against the DNA. TRBV3-2 is annotated as a pseudogene. The CDR3 is made up of 13 amino acids.

This clonotype was seen a handful of times. This CDR3 reads CASSLVPYEQFF. The CDR3 DNA reads as TGTGCCAGCAGCTTAGTCCCGTATGAGCAGTTCTTC. The chain uses TRBV7-2 and TRBJ2-1; D call uncertain. The CDR3 has 12 residues. Trimming shortened V by 1 base and J by 8 bases, and 6 bases separated the two germline ends. Germline loops: CDR1 SGHTA, CDR2 FQGNSA.

This clonotype was counted only a few times. The chain combines TRBV14 with TRBJ1-5; D uncertain. V gave up 0 bases and J gave up 6 bases, with 6 bases separating them. CDR1 is SGHDN, CDR2 FVKESK, per germline. This CDR3 has 13 amino acids. The CDR3 coding sequence is TGTGCCAGCAGCCAAGAATTCGGTCAGCCCCAGCATTTT. Encoded protein: CASSQEFGQPQHF.

This clonotype was found many times. The genes are TRBV7-3 and TRBJ1-1, with D hard to call. In germline, CDR1 is SGHTA, CDR2 FQGTGA. Trimming removed 7 bases at V and 4 bases at J, with 16 bases between. This CDR3 region has 14 residues. The CDR3 DNA sequence: TGTGCCAGCACCAACGCAGGAAGGACCACTGAAGCTTTCTTT. Protein: CASTNAGRTTEAFF. Drawing the rest from reference TRBV7-3 and TRBJ1-1, the complete variable domain is GAGVSQTPSNKVTEKGKYVELRCDPISGHTALYWYRQSLGQGPEFLIYFQGTGAADDSGLPNDRFFAVRPEGSVSTLKIQRTERGDSAVYLCASTNAGRTTEAFFGQGTRLTVV.

V and J are TRBV6-2 or TRBV6-3 and TRBJ1-2; D possibly corresponds to TRBD1 (5 bases). The CDR3 covers 12 residues. The V gene lost 5 bases and the J gene lost 4 bases, with 8 bases spanning the gap. Germline V gene lookup returns CDR1 MNHEY and CDR2 SVGEGT. In DNA, the CDR3 is TGTGCCAGCAGTCCCGGGACCTATGGCTACACCTTC. It encodes CASSPGTYGYTF.

The CDR3 sequence is CASSLSGTDSPLHF. The CDR3 DNA follows: TGTGCCAGCTCACTTTCCGGGACAGACTCACCCCTCCACTTT. J is TRBJ1-6 and V is TRBV18, with 7 bases identical to TRBD1. Germline CDR1 KGHSH, CDR2 LQKENI. The ends lost 4 bases at V and 10 bases at J; junction bases unmatched: 7. This CDR3 region has 14 residues.

This clonotype was seen more than once but under ten times. The J gene is TRBJ2-3, the V gene TRBV25-1; 7 positions agree with TRBD1. Per the germline V gene, CDR1 is MGHDK and CDR2 is SYGVNS. Trimming took 3 bases from V and 2 from J; bases not matched to a gene: 5. CDR3 length equals 15 residues. The CDR3: CASSETDRDTDTQYF. Written as DNA, the CDR3 is TGTGCCAGCAGTGAGACCGACAGGGACACAGATACGCAGTATTTT.

At least ten counts were recorded for this clonotype. This chain uses TRBV27 with TRBJ2-1; 9 bases are shared with TRBD2. Germline trimming cut 4 bases from V and 6 bases from J; bases unmatched to any gene: 7. Germline V CDR1 and CDR2: MNHEY, SMNVEV (reference sequence). The CDR3 has 15 residues. The CDR3 region is CASSSRGGGVNEQFF. In nucleotides, the CDR3 is TGTGCCAGCAGTTCGCGGGGGGGCGGTGTCAATGAGCAGTTCTTC.